This T cell receptor beta chain came from a study of OX40 agonist ivuxolimab in advanced cancers. Broader study findings: The mean number of expanded clones was higher in CD8+ T cells than in CD4+.

Some clones are missing from TCRdb's copy, which holds only in-frame ones; the method was immunoSEQ multiplex PCR. The table includes 77,000 or so clones, around 94% detected once. In regard to this clone: Antigen unknown.

Trimming pared 6 bases from V and 0 bases from J, leaving 14 bases between. The CDR3 runs to 15 residues. Germline V gene sequence: CDR1 MDHEN, CDR2 SYDVKM. The TCR comes from an adult with an advanced solid tumor such as melanoma, head and neck, liver or kidney cancer. V and J are TRBV28 and TRBJ1-2; perhaps TRBD1 as D (6 bases). Sequences were derived from CD4+ or CD8+ T cells sorted from blood, sampled in a trial of the OX40 agonist ivuxolimab. CDR3: CASRPRTEANYGYTF. In nucleotides, the CDR3 is TGTGCCAGCAGGCCCAGGACAGAGGCTAACTATGGCTACACCTTC.